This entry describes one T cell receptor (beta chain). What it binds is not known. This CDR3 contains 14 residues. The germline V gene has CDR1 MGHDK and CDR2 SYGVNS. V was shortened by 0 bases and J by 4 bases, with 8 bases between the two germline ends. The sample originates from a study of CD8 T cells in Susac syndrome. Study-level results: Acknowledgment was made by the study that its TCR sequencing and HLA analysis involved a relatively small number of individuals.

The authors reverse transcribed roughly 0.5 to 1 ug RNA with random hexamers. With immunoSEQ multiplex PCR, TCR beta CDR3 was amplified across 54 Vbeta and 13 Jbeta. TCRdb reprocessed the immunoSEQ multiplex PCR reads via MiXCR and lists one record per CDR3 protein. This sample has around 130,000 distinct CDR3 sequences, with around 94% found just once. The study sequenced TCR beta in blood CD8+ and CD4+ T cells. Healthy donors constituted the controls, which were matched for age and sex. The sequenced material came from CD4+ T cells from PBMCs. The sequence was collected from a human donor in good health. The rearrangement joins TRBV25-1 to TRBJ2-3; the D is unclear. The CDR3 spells CASSEYAKADTQYF. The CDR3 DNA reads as TGTGCCAGCAGTGAATATGCGAAGGCAGATACGCAGTATTTT.